This TCR beta chain was profiled in a study of blood T cell repertoires in COVID-19. Overall study: Samples of COVID-19 (acute and convalescent) were obtained from the United States, Italy and Spain. Sources were T cells, B-cell-depleted T cells, or PBMCs; the material itself was cDNA or gDNA.

Sequenced by immunoSEQ multiplex PCR; TCRdb stores in-frame clones only, minus some. The table lists about 100,000 clones, 88% of them singletons. Germline V gene data show CDR1 as KGHDR and CDR2 as SFDVKD. Trimming shortened V by 3 bases and J by 6 bases, and 11 bases separated the two germline ends. The CDR3 totals 14 residues. The TCR originated in a woman aged 55 to 70 with acute or convalescent COVID-19. The sequenced material came from peripheral blood. The rearrangement links TRBV24-1 to TRBJ2-1, with D uncertain. The CDR3 reads CATSDPARVNEQFF. In DNA form, the CDR3 reads TGTGCCACCAGTGATCCCGCGCGAGTCAATGAGCAGTTCTTC.